A selection of T cell receptor beta chains follows, all from one sample in a study of shared clonotypes between healthy human individuals. TCRdb keeps only in-frame clones here, not all; method: immunoSEQ multiplex PCR. The profile covers over 750,000 clones, with about 96% appearing a single time and under 0.25% taken by the ten largest. Sequencing was carried out using naive CD8+ T cells sorted from blood. The receptors were sampled from a man younger than 40 in good health. CDR3s include the opening cysteine and the closing phenylalanine or tryptophan. A D gene is named only where the DNA matches it firmly. The size field is filled for only some rows; it gives once, few, many or a size class.

CASRTSAYNEQFF	TGTGCCAGCAGGACTAGCGCCTACAATGAGCAGTTCTTC	TRBV6-5	TRBJ2-1	NA	TRBD2
CASSQDKAGGRNEQFF	TGTGCCAGCAGCCAAGATAAGGCGGGGGGAAGGAATGAGCAGTTCTTC	TRBV14	TRBJ2-1	NA	TRBD2
CASSQERAALNTEAFF	TGCGCCAGCAGCCAAGAAAGGGCAGCCCTGAACACTGAAGCTTTCTTT	TRBV4-1	TRBJ1-1	NA	NA
CSVGFIVLAGGTSTDTQYF	TGCAGCGTTGGTTTTATCGTGCTAGCGGGAGGTACTAGCACAGATACGCAGTATTTT	TRBV29-1	TRBJ2-3	NA	TRBD2
CASSITIGDIYGYTF	TGTGCCAGTTCTATCACCATAGGGGACATCTATGGCTACACCTTC	TRBV6-1	TRBJ1-2	NA	NA
CASRLEYNEQFF	TGTGCCAGCCGACTAGAGTACAATGAGCAGTTCTTC	TRBV7-2	TRBJ2-1	NA	NA
CASSLVTSGSSYNEQFF	TGTGCCAGCAGCTTAGTTACTAGCGGGAGCTCCTACAATGAGCAGTTCTTC	TRBV7-9	TRBJ2-1	NA	TRBD2
CASSYPGQPDYGYTF	TGTGCCAGCAGTTACCCAGGACAGCCCGACTATGGCTACACCTTC	TRBV6-6	TRBJ1-2	NA	NA
CASSNRGPYEQYF	TGTGCCAGCAGCAACAGGGGACCCTACGAGCAGTACTTC	TRBV7-9	TRBJ2-7	NA	TRBD1
CASSQNLAGGTYEQYF	TGCGCCAGCAGCCAAAACCTAGCGGGAGGAACCTACGAGCAGTACTTC	TRBV4-1	TRBJ2-7	NA	TRBD2
CASSLEWGGPYEQYF	TGCGCCAGCAGCTTGGAATGGGGAGGGCCCTACGAGCAGTACTTC	TRBV5-1	TRBJ2-7	NA	TRBD2
CATRWGLAYEQYF	TGTGCCACCCGGTGGGGGCTAGCCTACGAGCAGTACTTC	TRBV28	TRBJ2-7	NA	NA
CASSLLAGVVVTYEQYF	TGTGCCAGCAGTTTATTGGCAGGGGTCGTAGTAACCTACGAGCAGTACTTC	TRBV27	TRBJ2-7	NA	NA
CASSVLSNEQFF	TGTGCCAGCAGTGTTCTGAGCAATGAGCAGTTCTTC	TRBV25-1	TRBJ2-1	NA	NA
CASSLAGADEQFF	TGTGCCAGCAGCTTAGCGGGCGCGGATGAGCAGTTCTTC	TRBV7-6	TRBJ2-1	NA	NA
CASSAKRRAGDGETQYF	TGTGCCAGCAGCGCCAAGAGGAGAGCGGGAGACGGAGAGACCCAGTACTTC	TRBV9	TRBJ2-5	NA	TRBD2
CASRVAESSYEQYF	TGTGCCAGCAGGGTAGCGGAAAGCTCCTACGAGCAGTACTTC	TRBV6-5	TRBJ2-7	NA	NA
CASSLFPPGASTDTQYF	TGTGCCAGCAGCTTGTTTCCTCCGGGGGCGAGCACAGATACGCAGTATTTT	TRBV5-5	TRBJ2-3	NA	NA
CASSLRQGETDTQYF	TGTGCCAGCAGTTTAAGACAGGGAGAGACAGATACGCAGTATTTT	TRBV27	TRBJ2-3	NA	TRBD1
CASSVGLGTLDGDYEQYF	TGTGCCAGCAGCGTAGGCCTCGGGACCCTGGATGGCGATTACGAGCAGTACTTC	TRBV7-9	TRBJ2-7	NA	NA
CASSSRQGKWPYEQYF	TGTGCCAGCAGTTCCCGACAGGGGAAGTGGCCCTACGAGCAGTACTTC	TRBV27	TRBJ2-7	NA	TRBD1
CASSPKNRFGEETQYF	TGTGCCAGCAGCCCCAAAAACCGGTTTGGGGAAGAGACCCAGTACTTC	TRBV5-5	TRBJ2-5	NA	NA
CASSQDQGGNQPQHF	TGCGCCAGCAGCCAAGATCAGGGTGGCAATCAGCCCCAGCATTTT	TRBV4-1	TRBJ1-5	NA	NA
CASSQGLTYEQYF	TGTGCCAGCAGTCAGGGACTTACTTACGAGCAGTACTTC	TRBV28	TRBJ2-7	NA	NA
CASRPRALTYEQYF	TGTGCCAGCAGGCCCCGGGCCCTAACCTACGAGCAGTACTTC	TRBV2	TRBJ2-7	NA	NA
CSVERQVPGELFF	TGCAGCGTTGAGCGGCAGGTCCCTGGGGAGCTGTTTTTT	TRBV29-1	TRBJ2-2	NA	NA
CASSQGLADGTGELFF	TGTGCCAGCAGCCAAGGTTTAGCGGACGGCACCGGGGAGCTGTTTTTT	TRBV14	TRBJ2-2	NA	NA
CASSSHNGGAVGYTF	TGTGCCAGCAGCTCCCACAACGGGGGGGCGGTTGGCTACACCTTC	TRBV7-9	TRBJ1-2	NA	NA
CASSPAPGNTIYF	TGTGCCAGCAGCCCGGCCCCTGGAAACACCATATATTTT	TRBV6-6	TRBJ1-3	NA	NA
CASSPSLSGRASYEQYF	TGTGCCAGCAGTCCGAGTCTTTCCGGGAGGGCCTCCTACGAGCAGTACTTC	TRBV28	TRBJ2-7	NA	TRBD2
CASRRWDSEKLFF	TGTGCCAGCAGGCGGTGGGACTCTGAAAAACTGTTTTTT	TRBV7-9	TRBJ1-4	NA	NA
CAFQGVGTEAFF	TGTGCCTTTCAGGGGGTCGGCACTGAAGCTTTCTTT	TRBV30	TRBJ1-1	NA	TRBD1
CASSLVVRSLDGELFF	TGTGCCAGCAGCTTAGTAGTCAGATCCTTGGACGGGGAGCTGTTTTTT	TRBV11-2	TRBJ2-2	NA	NA
CASSRWTGASYNEQFF	TGTGCCAGCAGCAGGTGGACAGGGGCCTCCTACAATGAGCAGTTCTTC	TRBV7-3	TRBJ2-1	NA	TRBD1
CASSPPGRTAQETQYF	TGTGCCAGCAGCCCTCCCGGTAGGACAGCCCAAGAGACCCAGTACTTC	TRBV11-2	TRBJ2-5	once	NA
CASSQAGRAGNTIYF	TGCGCCAGCAGCCAAGCGGGAAGGGCTGGAAACACCATATATTTT	TRBV4-3	TRBJ1-3	once	NA
CASSYSGPTGELFF	TGTGCCAGCAGTTACTCGGGGCCCACCGGGGAGCTGTTTTTT	TRBV6-5	TRBJ2-2	NA	NA
CAISEGAGRGYTF	TGTGCCATCAGTGAGGGGGCCGGGAGAGGCTACACCTTC	TRBV10-3	TRBJ1-2	NA	NA
CASSYGEAYGYTF	TGTGCCAGCAGCTATGGAGAAGCGTATGGCTACACCTTC	TRBV6-6	TRBJ1-2	NA	NA
CASSEHPGTYGYTF	TGTGCCAGCAGTGAACACCCAGGGACCTATGGCTACACCTTC	TRBV25-1	TRBJ1-2	NA	NA
CASSFGGRGGNEQFF	TGTGCCAGCAGCTTCGGGGGGAGAGGAGGCAATGAGCAGTTCTTC	TRBV7-9	TRBJ2-1	NA	TRBD2
CASSRLEGANTEAFF	TGTGCCAGCTCACGACTTGAAGGGGCGAACACTGAAGCTTTCTTT	TRBV18	TRBJ1-1	NA	NA
CATTISYEQYF	TGTGCCACTACTATCTCCTACGAGCAGTACTTC	TRBV21-1	TRBJ2-7	NA	NA
CASSLDRGYDEQYF	TGTGCCAGCAGTTTAGACAGGGGGTACGACGAGCAGTACTTC	TRBV28	TRBJ2-7	NA	TRBD1
CATIGQVISGANVLTF	TGTGCCACCATCGGACAGGTTATTTCTGGGGCCAACGTCCTGACTTTC	TRBV7-9	TRBJ2-6	NA	TRBD1
CASSEGTSGINVAYEQYF	TGTGCCAGCAGTGAGGGGACTAGCGGGATCAACGTCGCCTACGAGCAGTACTTC	TRBV2	TRBJ2-7	NA	TRBD2
CASSLPRLVPNTGELFF	TGTGCCAGCAGCTTACCAAGACTAGTCCCGAACACCGGGGAGCTGTTTTTT	TRBV7-8	TRBJ2-2	NA	NA
CASSFTLAGGAYEQYF	TGCGCCAGCAGCTTCACCCTAGCGGGAGGAGCCTACGAGCAGTACTTC	TRBV4-1	TRBJ2-7	NA	TRBD2
CASSPGLAGGTEAFF	TGTGCCAGCAGCCCCGGCCTGGCAGGGGGCACTGAAGCTTTCTTT	TRBV13	TRBJ1-1	NA	TRBD1
CASSPRWRHFTYEQYF	TGTGCCAGCAGTCCACGTTGGAGACACTTCACCTACGAGCAGTACTTC	TRBV6-7	TRBJ2-7	NA	NA
CATSRDLFAINEQFF	TGTGCCACCAGCAGAGATCTATTTGCCATCAATGAGCAGTTCTTC	TRBV15	TRBJ2-1	once	NA